A single T cell receptor (beta chain) is shown here with its context. This clonotype was seen a few times. The antigen this receptor binds is unknown. Base qualities are not recorded, but no much larger clone differs from it by a single base. Receptors were amplified or captured by PCR. TCRdb names Illumina HiSeq 2500 as the instrument used. To reduce PCR and sequencing biases, unique molecular identifiers were built into the TCR beta cDNA libraries. Some 500,000 cDNA molecules were obtained per 1 to 10 million input T cells, so each molecule approximated one T cell. The patient libraries were prepared and sequenced with the same protocol used for the earlier healthy control dataset. Samples belonging to the same batch were prepared together, multiplexed and sequenced on a shared HiSeq lane. The paper's data handling went like this. MIGEC was used to process the raw barcoded reads, and molecular identifier groups with only a single read were discarded before consensus assembly and CDR3 extraction. VDJtools was used for post-analysis of the clonotype tables, and diversity was normalized by down-sampling every dataset to the size of the smallest sample. Repertoire overlap clustering matched CDR3 amino acid but not nucleotide sequences to correct batch-related cross-sample contamination. TCRdb itself trimmed the public reads at Q25 with fastp, ran MiXCR and retained productive beta chains. Rows with one shared CDR3 protein collapse into an entry with the most common genes and DNA. What appears here as the V and J calls and clone size reflects TCRdb's work, not the paper's. This sample lists 800,000 to 950,000 distinct CDR3 sequences; approximately 50% were detected once. The biggest ten clones account for approximately 4.4% of the sample.

To demonstrate the VDJtools post-analysis software, the study profiled TCR beta repertoires from the peripheral blood of about 13 young patients with multiple sclerosis. The multiple sclerosis patients were children and adolescents ranging in age from roughly 6 to 16 years. The data stem from a study of post-analysis software for immune sequencing data (dated by TCRdb to about 2015). About the study as a whole: Relapsing-remitting, secondary progressive and progressive-relapsing multiple sclerosis were recorded as disease courses, and subtype annotation was lacking for some patients. Patient repertoires were compared against around twelve previously published healthy control repertoires from donors aged about 6 to 26 years. A subset of samples was prepared in parallel using single-end sample barcoding, then pooled and co-amplified after Illumina adapter ligation. The paper as a whole reports these results and caveats: Significantly higher frequencies in patients than in controls were found for a few TRBV segments, including TRBV5-6, TRBV5-1 and TRBV20-1. Normalized Chao1 diversity was significantly lower in multiple sclerosis patients than controls, suggesting substantial peripheral T-cell clonal expansion. The multiple sclerosis patient group was slightly younger than the control group. When samples were clustered directly using the F measure, samples prepared in the same batch co-clustered strongly, which prompted a batch-effect correction.

V is shortened by 0 bases, J by 2 bases, and the region joining them spans 7 bases. As encoded in the germline V gene, CDR1 is SGHRS while CDR2 is YFSETQ. The CDR3 sequence holds 14 residues, the cysteine and phenylalanine included. The retained sequence is limited to the CDR3, 42 bases, with the frame set at the first base. Sequencing input: blood. The V and J genes are TRBV5-1 and TRBJ2-3; the D gene identity is not certain. The receptor was isolated from a girl aged 10 to 17 with multiple sclerosis. The DNA sequence follows: TGCGCCAGCAGCTTGGAATCGCCCACAGATACGCAGTATTTT. This translates into CASSLESPTDTQYF.